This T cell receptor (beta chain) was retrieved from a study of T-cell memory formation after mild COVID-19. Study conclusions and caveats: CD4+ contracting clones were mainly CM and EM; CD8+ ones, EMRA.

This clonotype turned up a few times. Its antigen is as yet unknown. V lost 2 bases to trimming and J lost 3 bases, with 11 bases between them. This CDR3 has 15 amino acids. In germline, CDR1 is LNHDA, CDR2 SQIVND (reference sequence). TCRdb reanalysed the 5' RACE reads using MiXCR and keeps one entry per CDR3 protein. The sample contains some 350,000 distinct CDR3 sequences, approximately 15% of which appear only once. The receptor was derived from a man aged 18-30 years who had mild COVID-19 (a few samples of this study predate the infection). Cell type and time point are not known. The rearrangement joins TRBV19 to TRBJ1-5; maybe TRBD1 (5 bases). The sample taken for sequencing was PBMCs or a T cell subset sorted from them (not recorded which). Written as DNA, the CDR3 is TGTGCCAGTAGTATATCAGGGAATAACAATCAGCCCCAGCATTTT. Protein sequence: CASSISGNNNQPQHF.